The 25 T cell receptor beta chains reported below all come from one sample, sequenced in a study of blood T cells in healthy people across ages. Alongside a J-beta primer mix, a sample-barcoded 5' primer served in a second PCR lasting about 7 to 12 cycles. TCRdb processed the 5' RACE reads anew with MiXCR; each CDR3 protein has one entry. The repertoire consists of 550,000 to 750,000 distinct CDR3 sequences, with around 21% occurring once and the leading ten covering approximately 3.7%. The sequencing sample was made of blood. These TCRs come from a man aged 65 to 79 in good health.

This clonotype has a handful of counts. V gene TRBV28 combines with J gene TRBJ1-2, with D maybe TRBD1 (5 bases). V was pared by 1 base and J by 7 bases, with 16 bases between. This CDR3 spans 15 amino acids. Per germline, CDR1 MDHEN and CDR2 SYDVKM. The CDR3 reads CASSLLAGQGGGYTF. CDR3 in DNA: TGTGCCAGCAGTTTATTAGCGGGCCAGGGCGGTGGCTACACCTTC.

This sequence joins TRBV3-1 and TRBJ2-5; 14 nucleotides align to TRBD2. Germline loops: CDR1 LGHDT, CDR2 YNNKEL (reference sequence). The junction had 18 bases not matched to a gene; V was cut back by 1 base and J by 11 bases. This CDR3 comprises 19 residues. DNA of the CDR3: TGTGCCAGCAGCCAAGTCTACTCCGGACTAGCGGGAGGCCGTTCTCAGCAGTACTTC. It translates to CASSQVYSGLAGGRSQQYF.

This clonotype was seen a few times. This chain links TRBV12-3 or TRBV12-4 with TRBJ1-4, with D perhaps TRBD1 (6 bases). This CDR3 comprises 15 residues. Trimming took 1 base from V and 8 from J, leaving 14 bases between them. Written as DNA, the CDR3 is TGTGCCAGCAGTTTAGGCTGGGGGGCAGGGGAAAAACTGTTTTTT. This encodes CASSLGWGAGEKLFF.

This clonotype showed up many times. In nucleotides, the CDR3 is TGCGCCAGCAGCTTGGGACAGTCGCTTGAGACCCAGTACTTC. This gives the protein CASSLGQSLETQYF. This chain connects TRBV5-1 to TRBJ2-5, with a tentative D call TRBD1 (5 bases). Germline V gene data show CDR1 as SGHRS and CDR2 as YFSETQ. CDR3 size: 14 residues. The V end lost 0 bases, the J end lost 5 bases, and 11 bases lay between the germline ends.

The chain couples TRBV6-5 to TRBJ2-1; TRBD2 aligns across 9 bases. This CDR3 comprises 17 residues. V was clipped by 0 bases and J by 0 bases; unmatched bases: 3. Germline V gives CDR1 MNHEY, CDR2 SVGAGI. The CDR3 protein is CASSYSSGSSSYNEQFF. The CDR3 DNA reads TGTGCCAGCAGTTACTCTAGCGGGAGTAGCTCCTACAATGAGCAGTTCTTC.

This rearrangement joins TRBV11-1 to TRBJ2-6; the match to TRBD2 covers 7 bases. Germline trimming cut 5 bases from V and 0 bases from J; bases unmatched to any gene: 19. Germline assignment: CDR1 SGHAT and CDR2 FQDESV (reference sequence). There are 21 residues in the CDR3. CDR3: CASSPRLWASGHGSGANVLTF. DNA of the CDR3: TGTGCCAGCAGCCCTAGACTATGGGCTAGCGGTCATGGCTCTGGGGCCAACGTCCTGACTTTC.

The chain carries TRBV19 and TRBJ2-6; the D gene is possibly TRBD1 (5 bases). Germline CDR1 and CDR2: LNHDA and SQIVND (reference sequence). V lost 4 bases to trimming and J lost 0 bases, with 10 bases between them. CDR3 length: 16 amino acids. CDR3 protein: CASSTYRSSGANVLTF. Written as DNA, the CDR3 is TGTGCCAGTAGTACCTACAGGAGCTCTGGGGCCAACGTCCTGACTTTC. The variable domain in full, with the rest retrieved from reference TRBV19 and TRBJ2-6, is DGGITQSPKYLFRKEGQNVTLSCEQNLNHDAMYWYRQDPGQGLRLIYYSQIVNDFQKGDIAEGYSVSREKKESFPLTVTSAQKNPTAFYLCASSTYRSSGANVLTFGAGSRLTVL.

Concerning this clonotype itself: This sequence may be a read error, since a much larger clone differs from it by one base. This chain joins TRBV9 and TRBJ2-5; 11 bases are shared with TRBD2. The CDR3 consists of 15 residues. The V gene's germline CDR1 is SGDLS and CDR2 YYNGEE. CDR3 DNA sequence: TGTGCCAGCAGCGTAGGACTAGCGGGACAAGAGACCCAGTGCTTC. Translated: CASSVGLAGQETQCF.

This chain connects TRBV6-5 to TRBJ1-6; D is unclear. Germline V gene sequence: CDR1 MNHEY, CDR2 SVGAGI. Trimming took off 0 bases at V and 8 bases at J, with 8 bases between the two ends. CDR3 length equals 14 residues. The CDR3 region is CASSYSGLDSPLHF. In DNA form, the CDR3 reads TGTGCCAGCAGTTACTCTGGGCTCGATTCACCCCTCCACTTT.

There are many counts of this clonotype. This sequence joins TRBV5-1 and TRBJ2-3; a weak D match, TRBD1 (6 bases). This CDR3 comprises 16 residues. Germline V gene data show CDR1 as SGHRS and CDR2 as YFSETQ. V lost 0 bases and J lost 0, with 11 bases in between. DNA for the CDR3: TGCGCCAGCAGCTTGGATGTGGGGGCGAGCACAGATACGCAGTATTTT. Protein sequence: CASSLDVGASTDTQYF.

V is TRBV20-1 and J is TRBJ2-3; D call uncertain. V was cut by 3 bases and J by 6 bases, with 22 bases left in between. Germline assignment: CDR1 DFQATT and CDR2 SNEGSKA (reference sequence). This CDR3 has 16 residues. The CDR3 loop reads CSASARVASPSDTQYF. In DNA form, the CDR3 reads TGCAGTGCTAGTGCCCGGGTCGCCAGTCCGTCGGATACGCAGTATTTT.

The genes are TRBV9 and TRBJ2-1, with TRBD2 identical over 7 bases. The CDR3 has 17 residues. Germline V gives CDR1 SGDLS, CDR2 YYNGEE. V lost 0 bases, J lost 2 bases, and 8 bases stayed unmatched. The CDR3 here is CASSVEFRGRAYNEQFF. CDR3 bases: TGTGCCAGCAGCGTAGAGTTCCGGGGGAGGGCCTACAATGAGCAGTTCTTC.

The V and J genes are TRBV7-2 and TRBJ1-2; D is uncertain. The V gene's germline CDR1 is SGHTA and CDR2 FQGNSA. The germline V and J ends were trimmed by 4 bases and 4 bases, with 13 bases remaining between them. This CDR3 contains 14 residues. The CDR3 bases are TGTGCCAGCAGCTCCGGTCCAGGCCCCTATGGCTACACCTTC. This sequence encodes CASSSGPGPYGYTF.

This chain links TRBV6-5 with TRBJ2-5; 7 bases align to TRBD1. The DNA end is a closer match to TRBJ2-1, so the J assignment may be wrong. Germline CDR1 is MNHEY and CDR2 is SVGAGI. This CDR3 has 16 amino acids. The CDR3 DNA reads TGTGCCAGCAGTTCGAGGGGGCCGAGGACCCTGAATGAGCAGTTCTTC. Translation: CASSSRGPRTLNEQFF.

The J gene is TRBJ1-4, the V gene TRBV9, with D hard to call. There are 13 residues in the CDR3. V was trimmed by 0 bases and J by 5 bases, leaving 5 bases between them. CDR1 and CDR2 (germline): SGDLS, YYNGEE. The CDR3 coding sequence is TGTGCCAGCAGCGTAGACCAGAATGAAAAACTGTTTTTT. Its protein is CASSVDQNEKLFF. Together with reference TRBV9 and TRBJ1-4, the CDR3 gives the full variable domain: DSGVTQTPKHLITATGQRVTLRCSPRSGDLSVYWYQQSLDQGLQFLIQYYNGEERAKGNILERFSAQQFPDLHSELNLSSLELGDSALYFCASSVDQNEKLFFGSGTQLSVL.

This clonotype was seen a handful of times. The V call is TRBV19, the J call TRBJ2-7, with D hard to call. The germline V and J ends were trimmed by 3 bases and 4 bases, with 16 bases remaining between them. The CDR3 spans 15 residues. The germline V gene encodes CDR1 LNHDA and CDR2 SQIVND (reference sequence). The CDR3 here is CASSMNPGRVYEQYF. CDR3 nucleotides: TGTGCCAGTAGTATGAATCCCGGTCGGGTTTACGAGCAGTACTTC.

In its sample, this clonotype was seen a few times. This chain connects TRBV19 to TRBJ2-7; D is unresolved. The germline gives CDR1 LNHDA, CDR2 SQIVND (reference sequence). V lost 6 bases and J lost 6, with 12 bases in between. This CDR3 is built from 12 residues. CDR3 sequence: CASSFGQSEQYF. The DNA for the CDR3 is TGTGCCAGTAGCTTCGGGCAAAGCGAGCAGTACTTC.

This chain uses TRBV12-3 or TRBV12-4 with TRBJ1-3, with a tentative D call TRBD1 (5 bases). The germline V and J ends were trimmed by 6 bases and 4 bases, with 10 bases remaining between them. The CDR3 length is 13 residues. CDR3 residues: CASSPGTGNTIYF. The CDR3, as DNA: TGTGCCAGCAGCCCCGGGACGGGAAACACCATATATTTT.

This chain uses TRBV7-9 with TRBJ1-4, with D maybe TRBD1 (6 bases). Germline loops: CDR1 SEHNR, CDR2 FQNEAQ (reference sequence). The CDR3 is 17 amino acids. Trimming removed 1 base from V and 5 bases from J, with 17 bases in between. This CDR3 reads CASSLGGKQGVNEKLFF. Written as DNA, the CDR3 is TGTGCCAGCAGCTTAGGAGGAAAACAGGGAGTGAATGAAAAACTGTTTTTT.

This clonotype came up a few times. The chain couples TRBV29-1 to TRBJ2-5; D remains ambiguous. The J call may be faulty, since TRBJ2-1 better matches the DNA end. Germline V CDR1 and CDR2: SQVTM, ANQGSEA. The CDR3 spans 15 residues. The CDR3 DNA reads as TGCAGCGGGAGTGGTGGTTACGGTAGGAACAATGAGCAGTTCTTC. Translated, it gives CSGSGGYGRNNEQFF.

The chain carries TRBV3-1 and TRBJ2-7, with D unresolved. Germline V lookup: CDR1 LGHDT, CDR2 YNNKEL (reference sequence). Trimming shortened V by 4 bases and J by 7 bases, and 23 bases separated the two germline ends. This CDR3 comprises 16 residues. CDR3 region: CASSPQASTGPLEQYF. The CDR3 DNA sequence: TGTGCCAGCAGCCCACAAGCATCGACGGGCCCTTTGGAGCAGTACTTC.

A word on this clonotype: One junction end does not reproduce the germline sequence, and a read error may be involved. The V call is TRBV14, the J call TRBJ2-1; TRBD2 matches 12 bases. The germline gives CDR1 SGHDN, CDR2 FVKESK. The CDR3 length is 17 residues. CDR3 sequence: CANSQFASGRAGNEQFF. The CDR3 region has the DNA TGTGCCAACAGCCAATTCGCTAGCGGGAGGGCCGGCAATGAGCAGTTCTTC.

This clonotype was observed a few times. V and J are TRBV20-1 and TRBJ2-7, with 11 bases aligning to TRBD1. V was clipped by 8 bases and J by 6 bases; unmatched bases: 3. Germline V gene lookup returns CDR1 DFQATT and CDR2 SNEGSKA (reference sequence). The CDR3 runs 11 residues. Written as DNA, the CDR3 is TGCAGTCCGGGACAGGGGGGCGAGCAGTACTTC. Translated, it gives CSPGQGGEQYF.

The rearrangement uses TRBV4-2 and TRBJ2-3, with D tentatively TRBD1 or TRBD2 (5 bases each). The CDR3 is 13 amino acids. CDR1 is LGHNA, CDR2 YNFKEQ, per germline. V was trimmed by 0 bases and J by 4 bases, leaving 5 bases between them. The CDR3 DNA follows: TGTGCCAGCAGCCAAGAGGGGGCAGATACGCAGTATTTT. Translation: CASSQEGADTQYF.

This clonotype was seen a handful of times. This chain connects TRBV12-5 to TRBJ2-5; the D is unclear. Germline values: CDR1 LGHNT, CDR2 FRNRAP. This CDR3 is built from 12 residues. Trimming left V 0 bases short and J 4 bases short, with 3 bases between. CDR3 amino acids: CASGLVTETQYF. The CDR3, as DNA: TGTGCTAGTGGTTTGGTGACAGAGACCCAGTACTTC.